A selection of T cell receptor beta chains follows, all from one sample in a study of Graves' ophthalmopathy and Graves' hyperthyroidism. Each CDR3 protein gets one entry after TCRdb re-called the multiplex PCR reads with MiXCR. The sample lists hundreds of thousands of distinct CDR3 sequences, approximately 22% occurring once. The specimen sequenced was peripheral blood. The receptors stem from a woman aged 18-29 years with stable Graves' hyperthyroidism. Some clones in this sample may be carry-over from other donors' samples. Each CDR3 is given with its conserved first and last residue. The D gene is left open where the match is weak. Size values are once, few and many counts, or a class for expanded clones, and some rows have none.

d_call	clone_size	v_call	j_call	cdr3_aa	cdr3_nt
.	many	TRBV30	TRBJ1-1	CAWSRAAPTEAFF	TGTGCCTGGAGCCGGGCCGCTCCCACTGAAGCTTTCTTT
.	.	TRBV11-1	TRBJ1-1	CASRPHRATGDTEAFF	TGTGCCAGCAGGCCCCACAGGGCAACAGGAGACACTGAAGCTTTCTTT
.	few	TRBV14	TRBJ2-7	CASSQMWRDEQYF	TGTGCCAGCAGCCAAATGTGGAGGGACGAGCAGTACTTC
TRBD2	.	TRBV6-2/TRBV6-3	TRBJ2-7	CASSYPPWRETYEQYF	TGTGCCAGCAGTTACCCCCCCTGGCGGGAGACGTACGAGCAGTACTTC
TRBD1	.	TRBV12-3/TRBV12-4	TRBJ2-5	CASRGTGREETQYF	TGTGCCAGCAGGGGGACAGGGCGTGAAGAGACCCAGTACTTC
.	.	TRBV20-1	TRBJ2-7	CSASVPAGNYEQYF	TGCAGTGCTAGCGTCCCCGCAGGGAACTACGAGCAGTACTTC
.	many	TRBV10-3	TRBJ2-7	CAIAARINEQYF	TGTGCCATCGCAGCCCGTATCAACGAGCAGTACTTC
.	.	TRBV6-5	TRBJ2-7	CASSYLKYEQYF	TGTGCCAGCAGTTACCTGAAATACGAGCAGTACTTC
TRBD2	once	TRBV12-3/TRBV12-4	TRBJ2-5	CASSSTGRETQYF	TGTGCCAGCAGTTCGACCGGGAGGGAGACCCAGTACTTC
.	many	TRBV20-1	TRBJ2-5	CSAQNQGRGETQYF	TGCAGTGCTCAAAATCAGGGGCGGGGGGAGACCCAGTACTTC
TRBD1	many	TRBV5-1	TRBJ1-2	CASSTGTVGYYGYTF	TGCGCCAGCAGCACCGGGACAGTGGGATACTATGGCTACACCTTC
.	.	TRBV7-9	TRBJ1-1	CASSFYTGDGEAFF	TGTGCCAGCAGCTTTTATACTGGGGACGGAGAAGCTTTCTTT
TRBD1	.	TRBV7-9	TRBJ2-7	CASSVRPGGLDEQYF	TGTGCCAGCAGCGTTAGACCAGGGGGCTTGGACGAGCAGTACTTC
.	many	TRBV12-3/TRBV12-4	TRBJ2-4	CASSSTRPRGSAKNIQYF	TGTGCCAGCAGTTCCACCCGACCGAGGGGCTCAGCCAAAAACATTCAGTACTTC
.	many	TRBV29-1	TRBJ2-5	CSVASGTRQETQYF	TGCAGCGTCGCTTCCGGGACGAGACAAGAGACCCAGTACTTC
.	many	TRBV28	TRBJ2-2	CASSPPGVGTGELFF	TGTGCCAGCAGCCCCCCCGGGGTGGGGACCGGGGAGCTGTTTTTT
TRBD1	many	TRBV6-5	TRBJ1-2	CASSYLTGGFYGYTF	TGTGCCAGCAGTTACCTTACAGGGGGATTCTATGGCTACACCTTC
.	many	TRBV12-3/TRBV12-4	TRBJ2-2	CASSLPTGEDTGELFF	TGTGCCAGCAGCCTTCCCACAGGGGAGGACACCGGGGAGCTGTTTTTT
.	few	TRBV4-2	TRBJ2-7	CASSQAGAGYEQYF	TGTGCCAGCAGCCAAGCGGGGGCGGGGTACGAGCAGTACTTC